Below, one T cell receptor beta chain is given with its context. What it binds is unknown. The assay was immunoSEQ multiplex PCR, and TCRdb's table has in-frame clones only and misses some. The sample carries some 310,000 clones, roughly 87% recorded once. Germline V CDR1 and CDR2: MNHEY, SVGAGI. This CDR3 has 14 residues. V lost 0 bases and J 1 base, leaving 6 bases between the germline ends. The sample comes from a study of cytomegalovirus exposure and HLA in healthy donors. Whole-study results and caveats: Reported results showed that the classifier diagnosed cytomegalovirus status with high specificity and sensitivity. The study labeled 150 to 200 TCR beta chains cytomegalovirus-associated. While the bulk of TCR sequences proved rare, some public TCRs turned up in many donors.

The genes are TRBV6-5 and TRBJ1-1; D uncertain. This clonotype was obtained from a man aged 25-45 years in good health and CMV-seronegative. The sample taken for sequencing was PBMCs. The chain's CDR3 is CASSYSRANTEAFF. The DNA for the CDR3 is TGTGCCAGCAGTTACTCGAGGGCGAACACTGAAGCTTTCTTT.